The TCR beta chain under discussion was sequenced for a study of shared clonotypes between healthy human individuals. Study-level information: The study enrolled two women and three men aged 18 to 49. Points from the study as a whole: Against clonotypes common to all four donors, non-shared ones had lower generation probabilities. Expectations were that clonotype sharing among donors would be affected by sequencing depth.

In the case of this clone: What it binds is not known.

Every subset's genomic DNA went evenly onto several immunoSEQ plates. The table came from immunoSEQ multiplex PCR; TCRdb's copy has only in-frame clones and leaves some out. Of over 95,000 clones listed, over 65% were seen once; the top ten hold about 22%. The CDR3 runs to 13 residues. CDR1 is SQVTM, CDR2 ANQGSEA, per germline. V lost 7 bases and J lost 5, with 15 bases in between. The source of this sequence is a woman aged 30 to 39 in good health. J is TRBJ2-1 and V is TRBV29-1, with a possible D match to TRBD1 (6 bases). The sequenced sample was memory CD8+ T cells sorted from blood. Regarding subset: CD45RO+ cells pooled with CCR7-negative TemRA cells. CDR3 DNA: TGCAGCGGTGGACAGATCGGGGACAATGAGCAGTTCTTC. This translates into CSGGQIGDNEQFF.